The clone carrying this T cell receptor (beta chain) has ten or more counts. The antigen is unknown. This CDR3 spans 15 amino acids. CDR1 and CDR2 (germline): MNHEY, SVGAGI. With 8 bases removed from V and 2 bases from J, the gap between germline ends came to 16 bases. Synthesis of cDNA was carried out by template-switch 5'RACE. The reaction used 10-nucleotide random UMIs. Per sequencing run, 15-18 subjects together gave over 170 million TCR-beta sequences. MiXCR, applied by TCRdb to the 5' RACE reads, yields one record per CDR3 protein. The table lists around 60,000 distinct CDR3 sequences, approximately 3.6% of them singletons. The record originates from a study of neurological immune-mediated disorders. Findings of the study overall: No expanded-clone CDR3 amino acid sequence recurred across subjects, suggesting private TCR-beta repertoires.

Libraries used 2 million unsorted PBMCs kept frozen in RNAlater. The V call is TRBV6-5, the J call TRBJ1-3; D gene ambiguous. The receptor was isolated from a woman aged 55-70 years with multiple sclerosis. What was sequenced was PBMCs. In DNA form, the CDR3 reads TGTGCCAGCCGCTTGACACGACATCCTGGAAACACCATATATTTT. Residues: CASRLTRHPGNTIYF.